Detailed here is one TCR beta chain. No antigen is known for it. These data come from a study of T cells expressing NK-cell markers. About the study: Researchers got TCR beta repertoires out of sorted CD3+CD56+NKG2C+, CD3+CD56+NKG2C- and CD3+CD56-NKG2C+ T cells. One of the eight sequenced donors was seronegative, whereas the other seven were HCMV-seropositive. Findings and caveats of the study: Whether the expanded NKG2C+ T cell clones recognized HCMV remained unclear.

TCRdb re-called the 5' RACE reads and catalogs CDR3 proteins one per entry, DNA excluded. The listing contains about 460,000 distinct CDR3 sequences. This sequence was found in a woman aged 50 to 60 in good health. Sequencing was performed on blood T cells: a sorted CD56 or NKG2C T cell subset, CD4+ or CD8+ T cells, or bulk PBMC T cells (not recorded which).

The chain's CDR3 is CASRMVGYGYTF. V usage is TRBV6-5 and J usage is TRBJ1-2. CDR3 size: 12 residues. The germline V gene encodes CDR1 MNHEY and CDR2 SVGAGI.